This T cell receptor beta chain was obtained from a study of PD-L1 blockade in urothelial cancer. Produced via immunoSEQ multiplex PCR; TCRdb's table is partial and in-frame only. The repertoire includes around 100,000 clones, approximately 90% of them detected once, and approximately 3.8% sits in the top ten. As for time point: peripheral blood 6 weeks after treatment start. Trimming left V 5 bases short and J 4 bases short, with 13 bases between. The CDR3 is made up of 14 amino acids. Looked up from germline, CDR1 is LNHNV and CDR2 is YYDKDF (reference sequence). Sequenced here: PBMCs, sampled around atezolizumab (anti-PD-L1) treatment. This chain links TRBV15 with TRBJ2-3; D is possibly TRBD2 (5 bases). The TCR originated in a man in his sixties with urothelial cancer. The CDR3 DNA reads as TGTGCCACCAGCGTCCTAGCTCTGGCAGATACGCAGTATTTT. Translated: CATSVLALADTQYF.